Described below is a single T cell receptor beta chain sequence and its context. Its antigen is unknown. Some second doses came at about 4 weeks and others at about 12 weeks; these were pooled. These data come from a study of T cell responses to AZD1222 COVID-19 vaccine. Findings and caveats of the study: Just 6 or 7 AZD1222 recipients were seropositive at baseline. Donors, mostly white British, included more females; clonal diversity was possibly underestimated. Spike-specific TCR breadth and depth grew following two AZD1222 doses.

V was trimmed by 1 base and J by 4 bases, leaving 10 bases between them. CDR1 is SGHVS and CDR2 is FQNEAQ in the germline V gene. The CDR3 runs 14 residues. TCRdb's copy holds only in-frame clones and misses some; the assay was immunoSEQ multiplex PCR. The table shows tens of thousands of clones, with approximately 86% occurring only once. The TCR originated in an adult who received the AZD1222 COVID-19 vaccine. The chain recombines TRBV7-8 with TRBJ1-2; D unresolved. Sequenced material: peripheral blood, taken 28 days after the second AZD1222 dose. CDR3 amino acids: CASSLEREAYGYTF. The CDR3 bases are TGTGCCAGCAGCTTAGAAAGGGAGGCCTATGGCTACACCTTC.